This T cell receptor (beta chain) was captured by sequencing in a study of blood T cells in healthy people across ages. Study-level background: Capturing about one barcoded beta molecule per two T cells was achieved by template switching.

Sample-barcoded 5' priming and a J-beta primer mix drove a second PCR of roughly 6 to 12 cycles. TCRdb re-analysed the 5' RACE reads in MiXCR, keeping a single row per CDR3 protein. The repertoire holds roughly 2 million distinct CDR3 sequences, with around 48% as singletons. This CDR3 region has 15 residues. The J segment lost 4 bases and the V segment lost 2 bases, leaving 6 bases of the junction unmatched. Germline V gene data show CDR1 as SGHTA and CDR2 as FQGNSA. The chain links TRBV7-2 to TRBJ1-1; 8 bases are shared with TRBD1. The receptor was isolated from a woman aged 40 to 55 in good health. Input material: blood. The CDR3: CASSLQGAVGTEAFF. The CDR3 region has the DNA TGTGCCAGCAGCTTACAGGGGGCGGTGGGCACTGAAGCTTTCTTT.